This T cell receptor (beta chain) emerged from a study of blood T cell repertoires in COVID-19. For the study at large: There were acute and convalescent COVID-19 samples, and they came from the United States, Italy and Spain. Sample material is recorded as cDNA or gDNA derived from T cells, B-cell-depleted T cells, or PBMCs.

Per germline, CDR1 SGDLS and CDR2 YYNGEE. The V gene end was trimmed by 0 bases and the J gene end by 4 bases; junction bases not matched to a gene: 10. The CDR3 has 18 residues. Methods used by the authors: Quantification of nucleated cells was approximated via reference gene primer amplification. TCRdb's copy holds only in-frame clones and misses some; the assay was immunoSEQ multiplex PCR. The D gene and trimming were derived from the DNA, and the V and J assignments and clone size from that table. The sample includes 30,000 to 40,000 clones, more than 75% of them seen just once. The chain couples TRBV9 to TRBJ2-2, with 9 bases fitting TRBD2. The receptor comes from a man older than 75 with active or convalescent COVID-19. Sequenced sample: peripheral blood. The CDR3 DNA reads as TGTGCCAGCAGCGTAGATACTAGCGGGTTCTCCAGCACCGGGGAGCTGTTTTTT. The encoded protein is CASSVDTSGFSSTGELFF.